This record concerns one T cell receptor beta chain sequence. As yet, its antigen is unknown. Original methodology: From ImmunoSEQ came sequences covering only the junction and carrying no quality scores, so filtering differed. Produced via immunoSEQ multiplex PCR; TCRdb's table is partial and in-frame only. V, J and clone size are taken as reported in that table, and D and trimming were inferred from the DNA itself. The sample contains over 700,000 clones, approximately 77% of which appear only once. These data are taken from a study of shared clonotypes between healthy human individuals. General observations from the study: On the whole, naive subsets had larger estimated richness than memory subsets had.

The CDR3 contains 13 residues. V shed 0 bases and J shed 5 bases, with 7 bases lying between them. The germline CDR1 and CDR2 sequences are SGHAT and FQNNGV. The TCR originated in a woman between 25 and 40 years old in good health. The sequenced sample consisted of memory CD4+ T cells sorted from blood. Regarding subset: CD45RA-negative fraction. V and J are TRBV11-2 and TRBJ2-5, with D unresolved. As DNA, the CDR3 is TGTGCCAGCAGCTTAGAAGGGCGGGAGACCCAGTACTTC. Its protein product is CASSLEGRETQYF.